A selection of T cell receptor beta chains follows, all from one sample in a study of vaccination and CD4 T cells after COVID-19. Antigens for these TCRs are unknown. MiXCR, run by TCRdb on the PCR reads, gives a single entry per CDR3 protein. The sample yields roughly 15,000 distinct CDR3 sequences, about 50% seen once. The sample in question was CD4+ T cells from blood, cultured in vitro, obtained about 7 months after SARS-CoV-2 vaccination. Receptors were obtained from a human donor who had recovered from COVID-19. CDR3s include the opening cysteine and the closing phenylalanine or tryptophan. A D gene is named only where the DNA matches it firmly. Only some rows state a clone size, as once, few, many or a class for expanded clones.

clone size,J gene,V gene,D gene,CDR3 protein,CDR3 DNA
-,TRBJ1-5,TRBV2,-,CASSTLGPQHF,TGTGCCAGCAGTACTCTTGGGCCCCAGCATTTT
-,TRBJ1-5,TRBV7-9,TRBD1,CASSIPHPGTVPYSNQPQHF,TGTGCCAGCAGCATACCTCACCCCGGGACAGTTCCTTATAGCAATCAGCCCCAGCATTTT
-,TRBJ2-2,TRBV7-2,-,CASSLGGRVTNTGELFF,TGTGCCAGCAGCTTAGGGGGACGCGTCACGAACACCGGGGAGCTGTTTTTT
medium-sized,TRBJ2-3,TRBV2,-,CASSELGGDTQYF,TGTGCCAGCAGTGAACTGGGGGGAGATACGCAGTATTTT
few,TRBJ2-7,TRBV7-9,-,CASSLVSNEQYF,TGTGCCAGCAGCTTAGTAAGCAACGAGCAGTACTTC
-,TRBJ1-2,TRBV24-1,TRBD1,CATSPTGTSDYGYTF,TGTGCCACCAGTCCGACAGGGACGTCGGACTATGGCTACACCTTC
-,TRBJ1-2,TRBV6-1,TRBD1,CASSEGTGMYGYTF,TGTGCCAGCAGTGAGGGGACAGGGATGTATGGCTACACCTTC
-,TRBJ1-2,TRBV14,-,CASSQIDRSGYTF,TGTGCCAGCAGCCAAATAGACCGTAGTGGCTACACCTTC
-,TRBJ2-5,TRBV7-2,TRBD1,CASSQGQGAGNCF,TGTGCCAGCAGCCAAGGACAGGGGGCAGGTAACTGCTTC
-,TRBJ1-1,TRBV28,-,CASSHLLQGGTEAFF,TGTGCCAGCAGTCACCTCCTACAGGGAGGCACTGAAGCTTTCTTT
-,TRBJ2-5,TRBV20-1,TRBD2,CSARDLAGGETQYF,TGCAGTGCTAGAGATCTAGCGGGGGGGGAGACCCAGTACTTC
-,TRBJ2-2,TRBV27,-,CATSPVTGELFF,TGTGCCACCTCCCCCGTCACCGGGGAGCTGTTTTTT
-,TRBJ2-3,TRBV6-2/TRBV6-3,-,CASAWMQMRGTQYF,TGTGCCAGCGCTTGGATGCAAATGCGCGGGACGCAGTATTTT
-,TRBJ2-7,TRBV15,-,CATSRDRVLERGEQYF,TGTGCCACCAGCAGAGATAGGGTACTCGAAAGGGGCGAGCAGTACTTC
-,TRBJ1-2,TRBV7-9,-,CASSLETGGYTF,TGTGCCAGCAGCTTAGAGACAGGAGGCTACACCTTC
-,TRBJ2-2,TRBV20-1,TRBD2,CSASSGGATTGELFF,TGCAGTGCTAGTAGCGGGGGGGCCACCACCGGGGAGCTGTTTTTT
-,TRBJ1-6,TRBV12-3/TRBV12-4,-,CASSARATDSPLHF,TGTGCCAGCAGTGCGAGGGCTACCGATTCACCCCTCCACTTT
few,TRBJ1-2,TRBV6-1,-,CASIGAGQGYTF,TGTGCCAGCATCGGAGCCGGGCAAGGCTACACCTTC
few,TRBJ1-2,TRBV7-9,-,CASSALRVVNYGYTF,TGTGCCAGCAGCGCCCTCCGGGTCGTGAACTATGGCTACACCTTC
few,TRBJ2-3,TRBV20-1,-,CSASGLVGSDTQYF,TGCAGTGCTAGTGGGCTAGTAGGATCAGATACGCAGTATTTT
few,TRBJ1-1,TRBV7-9,-,CASSFGQGEAFF,TGTGCCAGCAGCTTCGGGCAGGGTGAAGCTTTCTTT
-,TRBJ2-3,TRBV21-1,-,CASSDRLLPTRELDTQYF,TGTGCCAGCAGCGACCGCCTCCTGCCCACGCGGGAGCTCGATACGCAGTATTTT
-,TRBJ2-3,TRBV4-2,-,CASSPQASTDTQYF,TGTGCCAGCAGCCCTCAGGCAAGCACAGATACGCAGTATTTT
once,TRBJ1-1,TRBV11-3,-,CASSFGRGGMNTEAFF,TGTGCCAGCAGCTTTGGTAGGGGGGGGATGAACACTGAAGCTTTCTTT
medium-sized,TRBJ1-2,TRBV20-1,-,CSARLRGQTNEF,TGCAGTGCTAGACTAAGAGGACAGACGAACGAATTC
-,TRBJ2-3,TRBV10-3,TRBD2,CAISEGLAGATDTQYF,TGTGCCATCAGTGAAGGACTAGCGGGGGCCACAGATACGCAGTATTTT
-,TRBJ1-1,TRBV20-1,TRBD1,CSARTGGWDTEAFF,TGCAGTGCGCGTACAGGGGGCTGGGACACTGAAGCTTTCTTT
-,TRBJ1-5,TRBV19,TRBD1,CASRGQINQPQHF,TGTGCCAGTAGGGGACAGATTAATCAGCCCCAGCATTTT
few,TRBJ1-2,TRBV7-8,-,CASSLAWQGNDGYTF,TGTGCCAGCAGCTTAGCGTGGCAGGGCAATGATGGCTACACCTTC
-,TRBJ1-1,TRBV20-1,-,CSARSDGGEIMNTEAFF,TGCAGTGCTAGATCTGACGGTGGGGAGATAATGAACACTGAAGCTTTCTTT
few,TRBJ1-2,TRBV7-2,-,CASRLQDSNYGYTF,TGTGCCAGCAGACTACAAGACTCAAACTATGGCTACACCTTC